The sequence of this T cell receptor (beta chain) was determined in a study of shared clonotypes between healthy human individuals. Profiling relied on immunoSEQ multiplex PCR, and the TCRdb table lists in-frame clones only, not all of them. The data show hundreds of thousands of clones, with less than 96% seen just once and roughly 0.06% held by the top ten. About this clone itself: Antigen unknown.

This CDR3 has 13 residues. The V end was cut by 3 bases, the J end by 1 base, with 5 bases between. Germline CDR1 and CDR2: LNHDA and SQIVND (reference sequence). Points from the study as a whole: Rarefaction curves obtained for sorted subsets showed sequencing incomplete despite large depth.

The chain links TRBV19 to TRBJ2-3; D gene ambiguous. The receptor was derived from a woman in her 30s in good health. The sample was naive CD4+ T cells sorted from blood. Subset: CD45RA+ positively selected. The CDR3 bases are TGTGCCAGTAGTATGTCTGGCACAGATACGCAGTATTTT. Residues: CASSMSGTDTQYF.